The present T cell receptor beta chain was sequenced within a study of blood T cell repertoires in COVID-19 (dated by TCRdb to the early 2020s). Background for the entire study: The collaborator samples originated in the United States, Italy and Spain and spanned the acute and convalescent phases of COVID-19. The sample metadata nearly always contained a de-identified subject ID, COVID-19 status, age in years and sex. The samples were drawn from the first 160 participants of the ongoing ImmuneRACE study and from over a thousand subjects provided by 6 global collaborators. HLA class I and class II types, where available, came from metadata supplied by the sample provider rather than from assay-based typing. Subjects who had been exposed to COVID-19, were actively infected with it, or had recovered from it provided the deeply sampled blood TCRbeta repertoires that made up the dataset. The material from the prospective study consisted of cDNA or gDNA derived from T cells, B-cell-depleted T cells, or PBMCs. The repertoires were released in a freely available public database meant as a resource for research on the immune response to SARS-CoV-2.

Remarks on this clone: The clone's antigen remains unknown. One base away there is no much larger clone; base qualities are not given.

Broader findings and caveats from the paper: The quantity of clinical and demographic metadata differed by source and by participant and was supplied without curation.

Deletion took 0 bases off V and 0 bases off J, with a span of 10 bases between the germline ends. From its cysteine to its phenylalanine, the CDR3 spans 15 amino acids. Of all the DNA, just the CDR3 is kept, 45 bases in frame from base 1. CDR1 is given as SGHNT and CDR2 as YYREEE, both from the germline V gene (reference sequence). TCRbeta CDR3 regions were amplified from genomic DNA using the immunoSEQ Assay, a bias-controlled multiplex PCR. Per the source publication's procedure: The number of nucleated cells in each sample was estimated by amplification of reference gene primers within the assay. Sequence reads were collapsed and filtered to measure the absolute abundance of every unique TCRbeta CDR3 rearrangement. Productive Simpson clonality was computed per sample as the square root of Simpson's diversity index over productive rearrangements. This is the immuneACCESS table as TCRdb keeps it, with only in-frame sequences that have V and J called. A part of the clones is gone; compared with another copy, unresolved V genes explain less than half, and the rest is unexplained. Clone size and the V and J calls come from that table; the DNA yielded D and trimming. This sample has some 320,000 clones in its table, and about 85% of those were observed once. The ten largest account for under 2% of the sample.

In the prospective study, participants were roughly 18 to 95 years old, resided in 24 geographic areas of the United States, and were enrolled through a virtual design. To assign participants to cohorts, the prospective study relied on clinical history that participants themselves reported in a screening survey and a study questionnaire. Exposed participants were defined as having been in contact with someone with a PCR-confirmed or clinician-diagnosed COVID-19 case within 2 weeks of study entry. Mobile phlebotomists in the prospective study collected whole blood, serum and a nasopharyngeal or oropharyngeal swab from every participant. Over a roughly 2-month period, participants in the prospective study had the option of providing additional blood draws and questionnaires. Prospective study blood samples were shipped either frozen or at room temperature before DNA extraction.

The V and J genes are TRBV5-4 and TRBJ2-7; matching of 6 bases hints at TRBD1 as the D gene. What was sequenced was PBMCs or T cells enriched from blood (not recorded which). This clonotype was obtained from a woman aged 25-40 years who had been exposed to COVID-19. The DNA is as follows: TGTGCCAGCAGCTTGGAACAGGGCGTCTCCTACGAGCAGTACTTC. It translates as CASSLEQGVSYEQYF.